The 16 T cell receptor beta chains reported below all come from one sample, sequenced in a study of early T cells in non-severe SARS-CoV-2 infection. TCRdb used MiXCR to reprocess the 5' RACE reads, holding one entry per CDR3 protein. The sample yields about 45,000 distinct CDR3 sequences, roughly 11% seen once. What was sequenced was whole blood. All receptors derive from an adult who was a healthcare worker with PCR-confirmed SARS-CoV-2 infection or an uninfected control (not recorded which).

At least ten counts were recorded for this clonotype. The J gene is TRBJ2-5, the V gene TRBV20-1, with 11 bases identical to TRBD2. The CDR3 is 15 residues long. Germline assignment: CDR1 DFQATT and CDR2 SNEGSKA (reference sequence). Trimming took 4 bases from V and 4 from J; bases not matched to a gene: 8. The CDR3 here is CSAILAGEGRETQYF. CDR3 nucleotide sequence: TGCAGTGCTATACTAGCGGGAGAAGGTAGAGAGACCCAGTACTTC.

This clonotype came up many times. The V gene is TRBV6-6, the J gene TRBJ1-1; tentatively, D is TRBD1 (5 bases). Trimming pared 6 bases from V and 6 bases from J, leaving 14 bases between. This CDR3 comprises 13 residues. CDR1 is MNHNY and CDR2 is SVGAGI in the germline V gene (reference sequence). The CDR3 region has the DNA TGTGCCAGCAGCGGACACTTTAGCGCTGAAGCTTTCTTT. This codes for CASSGHFSAEAFF.

A few counts support this clonotype. V gene TRBV28 combines with J gene TRBJ2-7, with D perhaps matching TRBD2 (5 bases). In germline, CDR1 is MDHEN, CDR2 SYDVKM. The CDR3 is 15 amino acids. Trimming took 3 bases from V and 3 from J, leaving 15 bases between them. Written as DNA, the CDR3 is TGTGCCAGCAGTTTGGGGTCAGAGGGAATCTACGAGCAGTACTTC. This codes for CASSLGSEGIYEQYF.

This clonotype was observed many times. The rearrangement joins TRBV6-5 to TRBJ2-1, with 7 bases that match TRBD2. V was clipped by 0 bases and J by 4 bases; unmatched bases: 9. Germline CDR1 and CDR2: MNHEY and SVGAGI. The CDR3 is made up of 17 amino acids. This CDR3 is CASSYSMPSGVYNEQFF. CDR3 nucleotide sequence: TGTGCCAGCAGTTACTCGATGCCTAGCGGTGTTTACAATGAGCAGTTCTTC.

This clonotype was detected only a few times. The genes are TRBV20-1 and TRBJ1-2; D might be TRBD1 (6 bases). CDR1 DFQATT and CDR2 SNEGSKA come from the germline V gene (reference sequence). The CDR3 is made up of 13 amino acids. Trimming took 1 base from V and 8 from J, leaving 14 bases between them. As DNA, the CDR3 is TGCAGTGCTAGAGGGGGGCCACCGAGGGGCTACACCTTC. Its translation: CSARGGPPRGYTF.

This clonotype was found many times. V and J are TRBV29-1 and TRBJ2-1; 9 positions agree with TRBD1. V trimming: 0 bases; J trimming: 4 bases; junction bases outside the gene matches: 7. Germline V gene sequence: CDR1 SQVTM, CDR2 ANQGSEA. The CDR3 totals 16 residues. CDR3 loop: CSVEDGTGGRYNEQFF. The CDR3 DNA sequence: TGCAGCGTTGAAGACGGAACAGGGGGCCGTTACAATGAGCAGTTCTTC.

With regard to this clonotype: Because it lacks the conserved phenylalanine or tryptophan at the end, this CDR3 is likely a read error. J is TRBJ2-1 and V is TRBV6-2 or TRBV6-3, with 10 bases lining up with TRBD2. The CDR3 runs 17 residues. Germline CDR1 and CDR2: MNHEY and SVGEGT. The ends lost 5 bases at V and 4 bases at J; junction bases unmatched: 11. CDR3 protein: CASSLFPSGSKYNEQFI. DNA of the CDR3: TGTGCCAGCAGTCTTTTTCCTAGCGGGAGTAAGTACAATGAGCAGTTCATC.

Many counts were recorded for this clonotype. The genes are TRBV4-2 and TRBJ2-7; 8 bases are a match to TRBD1. This CDR3 is built from 15 residues. CDR1 LGHNA and CDR2 YNFKEQ come from the germline V gene. After removal of 1 base from V and 0 bases from J, the junction contained 2 bases not matched to a gene. CDR3 in DNA: TGTGCCAGCAGCCAAGGGCAGGGGGCCTCCTACGAGCAGTACTTC. Its translation is CASSQGQGASYEQYF.

The chain combines TRBV29-1 with TRBJ1-4; D is undetermined. In germline, CDR1 is SQVTM, CDR2 ANQGSEA. The V end was cut by 8 bases, the J end by 0 bases, with 10 bases between. The CDR3 runs to 13 residues. The CDR3 sequence is CSPVGTTNEKLFF. The CDR3 DNA is TGCAGCCCGGTGGGGACAACTAATGAAAAACTGTTTTTT.

The rearrangement joins TRBV28 to TRBJ2-1, with 8 nucleotides matching TRBD1. J was trimmed by 2 bases and V by 6 bases; bases with no gene match: 6. CDR1 and CDR2 from the germline V gene are MDHEN and SYDVKM. The length of the CDR3 is 15 residues. Written as DNA, the CDR3 is TGTGCCAGCAGCCCCCGGACAGGGACCTACAATGAGCAGTTCTTC. Protein product: CASSPRTGTYNEQFF.

This chain uses TRBV15 with TRBJ2-1; 10 bases align to TRBD1. Germline assignment: CDR1 LNHNV and CDR2 YYDKDF (reference sequence). The CDR3 has 16 residues. The V and J ends lost 3 bases and 2 bases, in that order; junction bases with no gene match: 4. CDR3 sequence (DNA): TGTGCCACCAGCAGGACAGGGGGCGTCGCCTACAATGAGCAGTTCTTC. Its protein is CATSRTGGVAYNEQFF.

The chain combines TRBV7-8 with TRBJ1-1, with 8 bases that match TRBD1. The CDR3 consists of 15 residues. The junction had 12 bases not matched to a gene; V was cut back by 6 bases and J by 6 bases. Germline CDR1 SGHVS, CDR2 FQNEAQ. The CDR3 sequence: CASRPGQGRDSEAFF. The CDR3 bases are TGTGCCAGCAGACCAGGACAGGGAAGGGATTCTGAAGCTTTCTTT.

This clonotype was recorded many times. V and J are TRBV12-3 or TRBV12-4 and TRBJ1-4; D call uncertain. V was clipped by 2 bases and J by 2 bases, with 9 bases between them. CDR3 length: 15 residues. The CDR3 spells CASSLRQATNEKLFF. The DNA for the CDR3 is TGTGCCAGCAGTTTAAGGCAGGCGACTAATGAAAAACTGTTTTTT.

This clonotype was detected many times. This chain links TRBV18 with TRBJ1-2, with D maybe TRBD1 (6 bases). Trimming left V 3 bases short and J 6 bases short, with 11 bases between. In germline, CDR1 is KGHSH, CDR2 LQKENI. The CDR3 totals 13 residues. CDR3: CASSPYRDDGYTF. The CDR3 DNA reads as TGTGCCAGCTCACCTTACAGGGATGATGGCTACACCTTC.

The genes are TRBV19 and TRBJ2-7; D not certain. Germline V CDR1 and CDR2: LNHDA, SQIVND (reference sequence). This CDR3 is built from 15 residues. V was trimmed by 3 bases and J by 1 base, leaving 13 bases between them. CDR3 nucleotides: TGTGCCAGTAGTATTATCGCGTTTGATTCCTACGAGCAGTACTTC. Translation gives CASSIIAFDSYEQYF.

The genes are TRBV4-2 and TRBJ2-7, with D perhaps TRBD2 (6 bases). The CDR3 contains 17 residues. The germline CDR1 and CDR2 sequences are LGHNA and YNFKEQ. Trimming pared 0 bases from V and 0 bases from J, leaving 15 bases between. The CDR3: CASSQESSAGSSYEQYF. As DNA, the CDR3 is TGTGCCAGCAGCCAAGAAAGTTCGGCGGGGAGCTCCTACGAGCAGTACTTC.